This TCR beta chain stems from a study of T cell therapy after organ transplantation. Study-level information: T cells were expanded about two weeks with 30 CMV class I/II epitopes.

The sample's time point: 4-8 weeks after completion of therapy. Regarding the study as a whole: In nonresponders, reduced coverage from low CD8+ yield may limit detected expansions. Post-therapy CD8 clonality change correlated inversely with pretherapy clonality.

To note about this clone: Its antigen remains unknown.

Assay used: immunoSEQ multiplex PCR; TCRdb lists only in-frame clones, some missing. The sample holds 20,000 or so clones, about 81% seen once. The CDR3 consists of 15 residues. CDR1 and CDR2 from the germline V gene are SGHAT and FQNNGV. V gave up 1 base and J gave up 2 bases, with 9 bases separating them. The sequence derives from a human patient who had received a solid organ transplant and had CMV disease. Some T cells here may be from the graft donor. The specimen was CD8+ T cells from blood, collected after autologous CMV-specific T cell therapy. The chain carries TRBV11-2 and TRBJ2-1; D remains unclear. The CDR3 is CASSLAQNPYNEQFF. In DNA, the CDR3 is TGTGCCAGCAGCTTAGCCCAGAATCCCTACAATGAGCAGTTCTTC.